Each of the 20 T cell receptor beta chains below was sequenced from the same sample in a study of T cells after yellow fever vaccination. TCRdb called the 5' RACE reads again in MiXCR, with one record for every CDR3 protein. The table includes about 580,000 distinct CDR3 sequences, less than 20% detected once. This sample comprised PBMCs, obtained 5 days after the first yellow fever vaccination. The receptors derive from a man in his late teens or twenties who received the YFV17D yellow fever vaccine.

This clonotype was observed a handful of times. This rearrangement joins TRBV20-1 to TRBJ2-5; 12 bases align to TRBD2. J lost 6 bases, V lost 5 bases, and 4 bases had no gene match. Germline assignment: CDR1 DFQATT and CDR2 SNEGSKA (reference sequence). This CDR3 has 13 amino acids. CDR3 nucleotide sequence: TGCAGTGCTGGACTAGCGGGAAAGAAGACCCAGTACTTC. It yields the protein CSAGLAGKKTQYF.

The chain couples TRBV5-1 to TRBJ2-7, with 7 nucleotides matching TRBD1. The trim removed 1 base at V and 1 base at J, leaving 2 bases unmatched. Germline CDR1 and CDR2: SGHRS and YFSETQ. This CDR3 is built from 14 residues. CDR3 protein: CASSLQGESYEQYV. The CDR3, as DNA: TGCGCCAGCAGCTTGCAGGGGGAATCCTACGAGCAGTACGTC.

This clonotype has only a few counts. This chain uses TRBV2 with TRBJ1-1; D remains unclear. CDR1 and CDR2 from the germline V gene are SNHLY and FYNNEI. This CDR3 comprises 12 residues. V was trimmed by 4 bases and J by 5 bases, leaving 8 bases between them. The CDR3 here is CASSVGSTEAFF. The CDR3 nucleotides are TGTGCCAGCAGTGTTGGGTCTACTGAAGCTTTCTTT.

For the CDR3, the DNA is TGCAGCGTTGTGGGGGGTTCGCACGCCGGGGAGCTGTTTTTT. Translating it yields CSVVGGSHAGELFF. The chain couples TRBV29-1 to TRBJ2-2; perhaps TRBD2 as D (6 bases). Germline CDR1 reads SQVTM; CDR2 reads ANQGSEA. V dropped 4 bases and J dropped 6 bases, with 15 bases sitting between them. This CDR3 contains 14 residues.

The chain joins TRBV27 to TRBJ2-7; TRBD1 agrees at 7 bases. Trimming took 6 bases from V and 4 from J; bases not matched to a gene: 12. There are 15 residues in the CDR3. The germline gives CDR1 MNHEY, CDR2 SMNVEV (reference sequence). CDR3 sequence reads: CASSRERGPAYEQYF. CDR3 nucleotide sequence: TGTGCCAGCAGCCGCGAGAGGGGGCCCGCATACGAGCAGTACTTC.

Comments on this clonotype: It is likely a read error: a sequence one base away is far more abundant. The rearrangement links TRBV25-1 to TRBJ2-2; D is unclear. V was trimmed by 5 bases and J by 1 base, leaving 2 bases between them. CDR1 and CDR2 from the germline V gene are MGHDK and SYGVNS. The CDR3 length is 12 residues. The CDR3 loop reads CASSMNTGELFF. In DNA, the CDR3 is TGTGCCAGCAGTATGAACACCGGGGAGCTGTTTTTT.

DNA for the CDR3: TGTGCCAGCAGCCGCGAGGGACCACAAGAGACCCAGTACTTC. Its protein is CASSREGPQETQYF. The V and J genes are TRBV27 and TRBJ2-5; the D call may be TRBD1 or TRBD2 (5 bases each). V was clipped by 6 bases and J by 2 bases, with 13 bases between them. CDR1 MNHEY and CDR2 SMNVEV come from the germline V gene (reference sequence). This CDR3 comprises 14 residues.

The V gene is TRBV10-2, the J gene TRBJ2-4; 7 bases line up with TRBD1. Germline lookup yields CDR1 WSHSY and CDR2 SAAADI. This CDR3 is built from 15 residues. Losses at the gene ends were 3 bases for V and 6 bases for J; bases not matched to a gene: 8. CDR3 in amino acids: CASSEQGPGGNIQYF. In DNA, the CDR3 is TGCGCCAGCAGTGAACAGGGGCCCGGAGGAAACATTCAGTACTTC.

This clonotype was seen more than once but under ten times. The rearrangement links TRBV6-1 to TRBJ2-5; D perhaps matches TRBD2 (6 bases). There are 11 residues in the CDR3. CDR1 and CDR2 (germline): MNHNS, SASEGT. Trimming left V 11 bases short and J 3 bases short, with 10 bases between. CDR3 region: CAPPGEETQYF. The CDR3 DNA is TGTGCCCCCCCGGGAGAAGAGACCCAGTACTTC.

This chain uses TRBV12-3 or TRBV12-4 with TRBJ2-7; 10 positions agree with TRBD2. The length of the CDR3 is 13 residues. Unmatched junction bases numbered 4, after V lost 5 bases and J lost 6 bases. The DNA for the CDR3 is TGTGCCAGCAGTAAGAGCGGGGGGGGCGAGCAGTACGTC. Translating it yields CASSKSGGGEQYV.

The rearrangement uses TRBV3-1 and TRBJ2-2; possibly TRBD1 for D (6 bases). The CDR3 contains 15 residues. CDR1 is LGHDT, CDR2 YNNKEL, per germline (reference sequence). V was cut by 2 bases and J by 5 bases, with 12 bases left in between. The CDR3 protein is CASSQRDTATGELFF. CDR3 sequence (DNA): TGTGCCAGCAGCCAACGGGACACCGCAACCGGGGAGCTGTTTTTT.

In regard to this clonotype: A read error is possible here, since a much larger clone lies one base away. The chain's CDR3 is CASAYSNQPQHF. The CDR3 DNA sequence: TGTGCCAGCGCTTATAGCAATCAGCCCCAGCATTTT. The rearrangement links TRBV6-2 or TRBV6-3 to TRBJ1-5; D is unresolved. The CDR3 is 12 residues long. The V gene's germline CDR1 is MNHEY and CDR2 SVGEGT. V was clipped by 8 bases and J by 0 bases, with 5 bases between them.

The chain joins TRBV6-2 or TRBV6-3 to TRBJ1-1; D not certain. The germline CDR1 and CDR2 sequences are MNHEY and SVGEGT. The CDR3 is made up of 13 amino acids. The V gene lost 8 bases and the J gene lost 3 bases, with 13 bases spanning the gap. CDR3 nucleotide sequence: TGTGCCAGCGTTTCGGGGTATGACACTGAAGCTTTCTTT. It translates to CASVSGYDTEAFF.

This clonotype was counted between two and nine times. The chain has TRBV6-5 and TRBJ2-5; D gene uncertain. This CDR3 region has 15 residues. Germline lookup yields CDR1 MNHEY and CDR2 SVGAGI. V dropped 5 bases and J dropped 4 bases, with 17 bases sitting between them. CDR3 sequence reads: CASSRTAQGGETQYF. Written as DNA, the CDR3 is TGTGCCAGCAGTCGGACGGCCCAAGGCGGAGAGACCCAGTACTTC.

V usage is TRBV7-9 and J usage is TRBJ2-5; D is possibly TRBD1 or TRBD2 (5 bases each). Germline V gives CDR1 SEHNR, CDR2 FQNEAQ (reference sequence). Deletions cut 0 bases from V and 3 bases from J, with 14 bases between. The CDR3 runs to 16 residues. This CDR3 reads CASSLAPSWGKETQYF. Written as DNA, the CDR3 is TGTGCCAGCAGCTTAGCCCCCTCGTGGGGGAAAGAGACCCAGTACTTC. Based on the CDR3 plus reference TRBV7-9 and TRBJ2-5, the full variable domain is DTGVSQNPRHKITKRGQNVTFRCDPISEHNRLYWYRQTLGQGPEFLTYFQNEAQLEKSRLLSDRFSAERPKGSFSTLEIQRTEQGDSAMYLCASSLAPSWGKETQYFGPGTRLLVL.

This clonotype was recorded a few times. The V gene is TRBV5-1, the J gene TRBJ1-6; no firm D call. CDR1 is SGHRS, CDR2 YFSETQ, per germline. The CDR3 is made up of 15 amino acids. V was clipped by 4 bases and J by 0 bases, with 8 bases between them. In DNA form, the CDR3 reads TGCGCCAGCAGCCGGGAGAGCTCCTATAATTCACCCCTCCACTTT. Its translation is CASSRESSYNSPLHF.

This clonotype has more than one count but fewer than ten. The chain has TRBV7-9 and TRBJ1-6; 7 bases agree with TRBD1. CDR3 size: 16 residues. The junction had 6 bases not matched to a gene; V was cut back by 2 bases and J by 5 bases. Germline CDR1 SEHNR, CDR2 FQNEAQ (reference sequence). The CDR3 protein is CASSLLGGWDNSPLHF. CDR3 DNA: TGTGCCAGCAGCTTACTAGGGGGCTGGGATAATTCACCCCTCCACTTT. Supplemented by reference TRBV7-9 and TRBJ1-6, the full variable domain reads DTGVSQNPRHKITKRGQNVTFRCDPISEHNRLYWYRQTLGQGPEFLTYFQNEAQLEKSRLLSDRFSAERPKGSFSTLEIQRTEQGDSAMYLCASSLLGGWDNSPLHFGNGTRLTVT.

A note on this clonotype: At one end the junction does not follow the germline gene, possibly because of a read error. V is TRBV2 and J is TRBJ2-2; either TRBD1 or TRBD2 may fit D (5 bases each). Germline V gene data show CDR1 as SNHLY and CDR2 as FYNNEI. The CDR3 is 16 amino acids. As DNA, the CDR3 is TGTGCCAGCAGTGAAGGCAGGGCGGCGAACACCGGGGAGCCGTTTTTT. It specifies CASSEGRAANTGEPFF.

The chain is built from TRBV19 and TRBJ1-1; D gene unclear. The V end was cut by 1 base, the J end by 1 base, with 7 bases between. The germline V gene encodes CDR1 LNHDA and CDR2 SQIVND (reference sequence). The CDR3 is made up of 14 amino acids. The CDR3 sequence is CASSIGAGNTEAFF. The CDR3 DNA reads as TGTGCCAGTAGTATAGGAGCGGGGAACACTGAAGCTTTCTTT. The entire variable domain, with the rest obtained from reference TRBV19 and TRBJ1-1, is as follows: DGGITQSPKYLFRKEGQNVTLSCEQNLNHDAMYWYRQDPGQGLRLIYYSQIVNDFQKGDIAEGYSVSREKKESFPLTVTSAQKNPTAFYLCASSIGAGNTEAFFGQGTRLTVV.

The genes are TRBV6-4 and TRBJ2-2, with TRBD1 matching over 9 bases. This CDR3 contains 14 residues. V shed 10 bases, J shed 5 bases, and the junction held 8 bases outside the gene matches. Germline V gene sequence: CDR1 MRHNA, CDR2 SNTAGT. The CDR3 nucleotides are TGTGCCACTATGCCGGGACAGGGTACCGGGGAGCTGTTTTTT. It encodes CATMPGQGTGELFF.